This T cell receptor (beta chain) was observed in a study of T cell responses to AZD1222 COVID-19 vaccine. Clones were read by immunoSEQ multiplex PCR, and TCRdb kept only the in-frame ones, dropping some. The sample shows some 200,000 clones, more than 75% of them seen only once. The study, taken as a whole, reports: Two AZD1222 doses significantly raised spike-specific TCR breadth and depth over controls. There were vaccine-associated CD4 TCRs across spike, dominant at 160-218 and 743-854. Close to half of spike-specific TCRs reportedly recognize unmutated variant regions. The donor cohort was predominantly white British with a female majority, and clonal diversity may have been underestimated.

This clone was seen just once. The antigen is unknown. V shed 5 bases and J shed 7 bases, with 17 bases lying between them. The CDR3 extends over 15 amino acids. Looked up from germline, CDR1 is LNHDA and CDR2 is SQIVND (reference sequence). This sequence originates from an adult in good health. Sequenced here: peripheral blood, sampled on day 0 of AZD1222 vaccination. The V call is TRBV19, the J call TRBJ1-4; a weak D match, TRBD1 (5 bases). CDR3 coding DNA: TGTGCCAGTAGTCTCCCCGGGGCCGTAATTGAAAAACTGTTTTTT. It encodes CASSLPGAVIEKLFF.